The 13 T cell receptor beta chains presented below share a single source sample, sequenced in a study of blood T cell repertoires in COVID-19. Assay: immunoSEQ multiplex PCR; the TCRdb copy retains only in-frame clones and omits some. This sample has 200,000 to 250,000 clones; around four fifths occur once, and the top ten carry approximately 8.4%. What was sequenced was peripheral blood. The receptor source for this set is a woman older than 75 with COVID-19, enrolled during active disease.

This clone has just one count. V and J are TRBV18 and TRBJ2-3; D uncertain. Trimming shortened V by 1 base and J by 2 bases, and 4 bases separated the two germline ends. CDR1 and CDR2 from the germline V gene are KGHSH and LQKENI. CDR3 length equals 13 residues. The CDR3 here is CASSPLDTDTQYF. The CDR3 DNA reads TGTGCCAGCTCACCACTAGACACAGATACGCAGTATTTT.

The rearrangement uses TRBV7-3 and TRBJ1-1; D unresolved. Trimming took 4 bases from V and 1 from J, leaving 7 bases between them. Germline assignment: CDR1 SGHTA and CDR2 FQGTGA. This CDR3 is built from 13 residues. CDR3 amino acids: CASSSRRNTEAFF. The CDR3 region has the DNA TGTGCCAGCAGCTCACGGAGGAACACTGAAGCTTTCTTT.

The chain joins TRBV7-3 to TRBJ1-6, with TRBD1 identical over 11 bases. From germline, CDR1 is SGHTA and CDR2 FQGTGA. V lost 4 bases, J lost 9 bases, and 2 bases stayed unmatched. The CDR3 is made up of 14 amino acids. The CDR3 DNA sequence: TGTGCCAGCAGCTCCGGGACAGGGGGTTCACCCCTCCACTTT. It is translated as CASSSGTGGSPLHF.

Of note for this clone: The sample holds other DNA sequences that translate to the same CDR3. The chain recombines TRBV3-1 (or the pseudogene TRBV3-2) with TRBJ2-7; no reliable D call. V lost 1 base and J 4 bases, leaving 5 bases between the germline ends. The germline gives CDR1 LGHDT, CDR2 YNNKEL (reference sequence). This CDR3 contains 12 residues. CDR3 sequence (DNA): TGTGCCAGCAGCCAAGGCGGTTACGAGCAGTACTTC. It encodes CASSQGGYEQYF.

This chain links TRBV5-1 with TRBJ2-5; 10 nucleotides line up with TRBD1. The length of the CDR3 is 14 residues. The germline gives CDR1 SGHRS, CDR2 YFSETQ. The junction had 1 base not matched to a gene; V was cut back by 0 bases and J by 5 bases. Here the CDR3 reads CASSLGGQGETQYF. The CDR3 DNA reads TGCGCCAGCAGCTTGGGGGGACAGGGGGAGACCCAGTACTTC.

The chain employs TRBV10-3 and TRBJ1-1; 7 bases map to TRBD1. This CDR3 comprises 13 residues. Germline CDR1 is ENHRY and CDR2 is SYGVKD. With V trimmed by 6 bases and J by 5 bases, 6 bases remained unmatched. Here the CDR3 reads CAIRLEQGTEAFF. CDR3 nucleotides: TGTGCCATCAGGCTGGAACAGGGGACTGAAGCTTTCTTT.

This clone was found a few times. The V gene is TRBV30, the J gene TRBJ1-5; the match to TRBD1 covers 10 bases. In germline, CDR1 is GTSNPN, CDR2 SVGIG (reference sequence). This CDR3 has 13 residues. The J segment lost 4 bases and the V segment lost 4 bases, leaving 1 base of the junction unmatched. CDR3: CAWKGQGNQPQHF. CDR3 DNA sequence: TGTGCCTGGAAGGGACAGGGGAATCAGCCCCAGCATTTT.

This rearrangement joins TRBV4-2 to TRBJ2-3; 14 bases line up with TRBD2. Germline values: CDR1 LGHNA, CDR2 YNFKEQ. The CDR3 sequence is 17 residues long. J lost 2 bases, V lost 1 base, and 2 bases had no gene match. The CDR3 here is CASSQVGLAGDTDTQYF. The DNA of the CDR3 is TGTGCCAGCAGCCAAGTGGGACTAGCGGGGGACACAGATACGCAGTATTTT.

This chain links TRBV6-2 or TRBV6-3 with TRBJ2-1, with 7 bases matching TRBD2. Germline V gene sequence: CDR1 MNHEY, CDR2 SVGEGT. V was pared by 2 bases and J by 7 bases, with 8 bases of the junction left unmatched. The CDR3 totals 15 residues. CDR3 protein: CASSYQASGLNEQFF. CDR3 DNA: TGTGCCAGCAGTTACCAGGCTAGCGGACTTAATGAGCAGTTCTTC.

The chain links TRBV24-1 to TRBJ2-7, with D possibly matching TRBD2 (6 bases). From germline, CDR1 is KGHDR and CDR2 SFDVKD. The CDR3 length is 16 residues. Trimming removed 3 bases at V and 2 bases at J, with 16 bases between. CDR3 loop: CATSDAGSEGTYEQYF. DNA of the CDR3: TGTGCCACCAGTGATGCGGGGTCGGAGGGCACCTACGAGCAGTACTTC.

This clone was observed once. The V and J genes are TRBV7-2 and TRBJ1-2, with D perhaps TRBD1 (6 bases). V lost 5 bases and J 8 bases, leaving 21 bases between the germline ends. From germline, CDR1 is SGHTA and CDR2 FQGNSA. There are 15 residues in the CDR3. The CDR3 bases are TGTGCCAGCAGCCCTACGTTGGGCGGACAGCGGGGCTACACCTTC. This gives the protein CASSPTLGGQRGYTF.

The rearrangement uses TRBV28 and TRBJ1-1, with TRBD1 matching over 10 bases. Germline CDR1 and CDR2: MDHEN and SYDVKM. The CDR3 spans 16 residues. Germline trimming cut 3 bases from V and 5 bases from J; bases unmatched to any gene: 9. The CDR3 spells CASSFPGQGRGTEAFF. DNA for the CDR3: TGTGCCAGCAGTTTTCCGGGACAGGGGAGGGGTACTGAAGCTTTCTTT.

This chain connects TRBV4-1 to TRBJ1-2; perhaps TRBD1 as D (5 bases). This CDR3 spans 16 amino acids. Germline V gives CDR1 MGHRA, CDR2 YSYEKL. The V end lost 5 bases, the J end lost 1 base, and 17 bases lay between the germline ends. The CDR3 loop is CASSTTWGVLNYGYTF. In DNA form, the CDR3 reads TGCGCCAGCAGCACGACCTGGGGGGTTCTTAACTATGGCTACACCTTC.